Presented here are 25 T cell receptor beta chains from one specimen sequenced in a study of control samples from healthy donors and cancer patients. Method: immunoSEQ multiplex PCR; TCRdb's copy keeps in-frame clones and lacks some. The sample contains about 130,000 clones, around nine tenths of which appear only once. The sample consisted of blood. Receptors originate from a man aged 45 to 65 in good health.

V gene TRBV14 combines with J gene TRBJ1-6, with a tentative D call TRBD1 (5 bases). Germline-derived CDR1 and CDR2 are SGHDN and FVKESK. The V end was cut by 3 bases, the J end by 3 bases, with 12 bases between. This CDR3 is built from 16 residues. CDR3 sequence: CASSQGLGFYNSPLHF. For the CDR3, the DNA is TGTGCCAGCAGCCAGGGACTGGGATTCTATAATTCACCCCTCCACTTT.

CDR3: CASSLERQGSQPQHF. Here the CDR3 DNA reads TGTGCCAGCAGCTTGGAACGGCAGGGAAGTCAGCCCCAGCATTTT. The chain has TRBV5-5 and TRBJ1-5; a possible D gene is TRBD1 (5 bases). The V end lost 0 bases, the J end lost 6 bases, and 13 bases lay between the germline ends. CDR3 length: 15 amino acids. Germline loops: CDR1 SGHKS, CDR2 YYEKEE (reference sequence).

V usage is TRBV5-8 and J usage is TRBJ2-3, with 8 bases identical to TRBD1. This CDR3 contains 14 residues. V shed 4 bases, J shed 4 bases, and the junction held 5 bases outside the gene matches. From germline, CDR1 is SGHTS and CDR2 YDEGEE. The CDR3 DNA follows: TGTGCCAGCAGCACAGGACAGGGCGCAGATACGCAGTATTTT. This translates into CASSTGQGADTQYF.

This rearrangement joins TRBV6-5 to TRBJ2-7; 10 nucleotides match TRBD1. The CDR3 loop spans 16 amino acids. The trim removed 2 bases at V and 3 bases at J, leaving 7 bases unmatched. Germline V CDR1 and CDR2: MNHEY, SVGAGI. In DNA form, the CDR3 reads TGTGCCAGCAGTTACGCGACAGGGGGCGCGGGCTACGAGCAGTACTTC. Amino acid sequence: CASSYATGGAGYEQYF.

The chain joins TRBV2 to TRBJ1-5, with D hard to call. The germline V gene encodes CDR1 SNHLY and CDR2 FYNNEI. Trimming pared 1 base from V and 0 bases from J, leaving 4 bases between. The CDR3 length is 14 residues. CDR3 bases: TGTGCCAGCAGTGAAGTCAGTAGCAATCAGCCCCAGCATTTT. Its translation is CASSEVSSNQPQHF.

The chain couples TRBV19 to TRBJ1-4; maybe TRBD1 (5 bases). This CDR3 spans 15 amino acids. Trimming removed 3 bases at V and 3 bases at J, with 11 bases between. Germline V gene data show CDR1 as LNHDA and CDR2 as SQIVND (reference sequence). The CDR3 spells CASSILRGSNEKLFF. The CDR3 bases are TGTGCCAGTAGTATCCTAAGGGGATCTAATGAAAAACTGTTTTTT.

The chain links TRBV7-9 to TRBJ1-2; D gene ambiguous. Germline assignment: CDR1 SEHNR and CDR2 FQNEAQ (reference sequence). V lost 1 base, J lost 5 bases, and 8 bases lay in between. The CDR3 is 13 amino acids. The CDR3 sequence: CASSLDSFYGYTF. In DNA form, the CDR3 reads TGTGCCAGCAGCTTAGACAGCTTTTATGGCTACACCTTC.

The chain links TRBV29-1 to TRBJ1-1; 7 bases are a match to TRBD1. Germline V gene data show CDR1 as SQVTM and CDR2 as ANQGSEA. Trimming at V came to 6 bases and at J to 2 bases, leaving 3 bases not matched to a gene. The CDR3 loop spans 12 amino acids. This CDR3 is CSVRDSNTEAFF. The CDR3 DNA reads TGCAGCGTGAGGGACAGCAACACTGAAGCTTTCTTT.

The chain couples TRBV12-3 or TRBV12-4 to TRBJ2-5; possible D gene TRBD2, 6 bases. Trimming removed 2 bases at V and 5 bases at J, with 9 bases between. This CDR3 spans 13 amino acids. The CDR3 region has the DNA TGTGCCAGCAGTTTACCGGGGAGGGAGACCCAGTACTTC. The encoded protein is CASSLPGRETQYF.

This clone has only one observation. The chain links TRBV28 to TRBJ1-1; D is unclear. Trimming removed 8 bases at V and 4 bases at J, with 14 bases between. Germline values: CDR1 MDHEN, CDR2 SYDVKM. This CDR3 comprises 13 residues. The CDR3 loop is CASGLGSLTEAFF. DNA for the CDR3: TGTGCCAGCGGTCTCGGAAGTCTCACTGAAGCTTTCTTT.

The chain carries TRBV28 and TRBJ2-5; D is possibly TRBD2 (6 bases). Trimming pared 8 bases from V and 6 bases from J, leaving 19 bases between. Germline lookup yields CDR1 MDHEN and CDR2 SYDVKM. The CDR3 length is 14 residues. In DNA form, the CDR3 reads TGTGCCAGCTCAGTTTCATGGGGGGTTAAGACCCAGTACTTC. This translates into CASSVSWGVKTQYF. Full variable domain (rest looked up from reference TRBV28 and TRBJ2-5): DVKVTQSSRYLVKRTGEKVFLECVQDMDHENMFWYRQDPGLGLRLIYFSYDVKMKEKGDIPEGYSVSREKKERFSLILESASTNQTSMYLCASSVSWGVKTQYFGPGTRLLVL.

The chain links TRBV4-2 to TRBJ2-3; D gene uncertain. Germline assignment: CDR1 LGHNA and CDR2 YNFKEQ. CDR3 length equals 15 residues. Deletions cut 0 bases from V and 4 bases from J, with 11 bases between. DNA for the CDR3: TGTGCCAGCAGCCAAGAACGAAACGTACCAGATACGCAGTATTTT. Translation: CASSQERNVPDTQYF.

CDR3 in amino acids: CASSLWGADGHTIYF. CDR3 coding DNA: TGTGCCAGCAGTTTATGGGGAGCGGACGGGCACACCATATATTTT. This chain uses TRBV28 with TRBJ1-3; D unresolved. Germline lookup yields CDR1 MDHEN and CDR2 SYDVKM. V dropped 0 bases and J dropped 8 bases, with 14 bases sitting between them. CDR3 length equals 15 residues.

The CDR3 DNA is TGTGCCGGATCGCGGGAACAGCACTATGGCTACACCTTC. Translated: CAGSREQHYGYTF. The chain couples TRBV6-5 to TRBJ1-2; D call uncertain. This CDR3 has 13 residues. Germline-derived CDR1 and CDR2 are MNHEY and SVGAGI. Trimming pared 11 bases from V and 3 bases from J, leaving 16 bases between.

V and J are TRBV2 and TRBJ1-1; D possibly corresponds to TRBD1 (6 bases). Per germline, CDR1 SNHLY and CDR2 FYNNEI. The CDR3 loop spans 17 amino acids. V dropped 3 bases and J dropped 7 bases, with 24 bases sitting between them. CDR3 amino acids: CASSDRGSSRPGGEAFF. Here the CDR3 DNA reads TGTGCCAGCAGTGACAGGGGCTCTAGTCGGCCCGGGGGTGAAGCTTTCTTT. The whole variable domain, remainder taken from reference TRBV2 and TRBJ1-1, is EPEVTQTPSHQVTQMGQEVILRCVPISNHLYFYWYRQILGQKVEFLVSFYNNEISEKSEIFDDQFSVERPDGSNFTLKIRSTKLEDSAMYFCASSDRGSSRPGGEAFFGQGTRLTVV.

The chain carries TRBV7-9 and TRBJ2-7; no firm D call. V lost 4 bases and J 6 bases, leaving 19 bases between the germline ends. The CDR3 length is 15 residues. The V gene's germline CDR1 is SEHNR and CDR2 FQNEAQ (reference sequence). CDR3 amino acids: CASSSGYEIESEQYF. The DNA for the CDR3 is TGTGCCAGCAGCTCCGGGTACGAGATCGAGAGCGAGCAGTACTTC.

The rearrangement joins TRBV6-6 to TRBJ2-7; D unclear. This CDR3 has 13 amino acids. Between the trimmed V and J ends, which lost 0 bases and 1 base, there was a span of 4 bases. Germline V gene lookup returns CDR1 MNHNY and CDR2 SVGAGI (reference sequence). CDR3 DNA sequence: TGTGCCAGCAGTTACTCACAGTCCTACGAGCAGTACTTC. Translating gives CASSYSQSYEQYF.

The rearrangement links TRBV3-1 (or the pseudogene TRBV3-2) to TRBJ1-2; D unclear. The CDR3 covers 15 residues. V lost 3 bases and J lost 8, with 19 bases in between. The V gene's germline CDR1 is LGHDT and CDR2 YNNKEL (reference sequence). CDR3 region: CASSHSSRERGGYTF. The CDR3 DNA sequence: TGTGCCAGCAGCCATAGCTCGCGGGAAAGAGGCGGCTACACCTTC.

V gene TRBV19 combines with J gene TRBJ1-5, with a possible D match to TRBD1 (5 bases). V dropped 7 bases and J dropped 5 bases, with 18 bases sitting between them. The CDR3 is 15 residues long. CDR1 and CDR2 (germline): LNHDA, SQIVND (reference sequence). The CDR3 here is CASKAWGLLDQPQHF. The CDR3 nucleotides are TGTGCCAGTAAGGCGTGGGGACTCCTCGATCAGCCCCAGCATTTT.

The J gene is TRBJ2-2, the V gene TRBV18; TRBD1 matches 12 bases. The CDR3 length is 19 residues. Trimming took 2 bases from V and 5 from J; bases not matched to a gene: 12. Germline CDR1 KGHSH, CDR2 LQKENI. This CDR3 is CASSPSSGTGGLSTGELFF. Written as DNA, the CDR3 is TGTGCCAGCTCACCATCGTCCGGGACAGGGGGCTTAAGTACCGGGGAGCTGTTTTTT.

CDR3: CASSQAQLGQKQYF. CDR3 bases: TGTGCCAGCAGCCAAGCACAACTGGGACAGAAACAGTATTTT. This chain links TRBV3-1 (or the pseudogene TRBV3-2) with TRBJ1-3, with 7 bases that match TRBD1. With V trimmed by 1 base and J by 16 bases, 13 bases remained unmatched. The CDR3 totals 14 residues. Per the germline V gene, CDR1 is LGHDT and CDR2 is YNNKEL (reference sequence).

Only one count was recorded for this clone. V is TRBV10-3 and J is TRBJ1-1, with 8 positions matching TRBD1. Germline V CDR1 and CDR2: ENHRY, SYGVKD. V shed 4 bases and J 5 bases; nucleotides not matched to a gene: 3. This CDR3 has 13 residues. Here the CDR3 DNA reads TGTGCCATCAGTGGGGACAGGAGGACTGAAGCTTTCTTT. This sequence encodes CAISGDRRTEAFF.

The chain is built from TRBV3-1 (or the pseudogene TRBV3-2) and TRBJ1-1; 7 nucleotides match TRBD1. In germline, CDR1 is LGHDT, CDR2 YNNKEL (reference sequence). This CDR3 has 12 amino acids. With V trimmed by 3 bases and J by 9 bases, 4 bases remained unmatched. CDR3 amino acids: CASSHVQGQAFF. CDR3 coding DNA: TGTGCCAGCAGCCACGTACAGGGGCAAGCTTTCTTT.

This chain uses TRBV7-8 with TRBJ2-2; no reliable D call. Germline V gives CDR1 SGHVS, CDR2 FQNEAQ. V shed 0 bases and J shed 0 bases, with 14 bases lying between them. This CDR3 has 18 amino acids. The CDR3 DNA follows: TGTGCCAGCAGCTTAGCGGTTAATCGGGCAACGAACACCGGGGAGCTGTTTTTT. It encodes CASSLAVNRATNTGELFF.

This chain's CDR3 is CASSSTGTGAYIQYF. The CDR3, as DNA: TGTGCCAGCAGCTCGACCGGGACAGGGGCTTACATTCAGTACTTC. The chain combines TRBV7-3 with TRBJ2-4; TRBD1 matches 10 bases. Germline lookup yields CDR1 SGHTA and CDR2 FQGTGA. CDR3 size: 15 residues. V lost 4 bases to trimming and J lost 8 bases; unmatched junction nucleotides: 8.